Below are 20 T cell receptor beta chains sequenced from a single sample in a study of blood T cells in healthy people across ages. A second roughly 7 to 11 cycle PCR used barcoded and J-beta primers. TCRdb re-derived calls from the 5' RACE reads in MiXCR, one entry per CDR3 protein. The repertoire has 800,000 to 1,300,000 distinct CDR3 sequences, 20% to 25% of them found once; the top ten carry 0.75%. The same sample was also studied in work on T cells of mothers and their children.

Specimen: blood. These receptors originate from a girl aged 2-10 years in good health.

The chain joins TRBV10-3 to TRBJ1-1; D gene unclear. CDR3 length: 13 amino acids. CDR1 is ENHRY and CDR2 is SYGVKD in the germline V gene. The ends were cut back, 4 bases at V and 0 bases at J, with 6 bases in the middle. The CDR3 loop reads CAISGRMNTEAFF. CDR3 bases: TGTGCCATCAGTGGACGGATGAACACTGAAGCTTTCTTT.

Points on this clonotype: In this CDR3 the conserved last residue, phenylalanine or tryptophan, is missing, so a read error is likely. This sequence joins TRBV29-1 and TRBJ1-1; D not certain. Trimming left V 7 bases short and J 5 bases short, with 11 bases between. Per germline, CDR1 SQVTM and CDR2 ANQGSEA. This CDR3 comprises 11 residues. The DNA of the CDR3 is TGCAGCGGGAAGGACGGTACTGAAGCTTTCCTT. This encodes CSGKDGTEAFL.

The rearrangement links TRBV11-2 to TRBJ2-1; D is possibly TRBD1 (6 bases). V was pared by 5 bases and J by 10 bases, with 9 bases between. CDR1 SGHAT and CDR2 FQNNGV come from the germline V gene. The length of the CDR3 is 11 residues. CDR3 coding DNA: TGTGCCAGCAGCCAGGGGTGGGAGCAGTTCTTC. As protein: CASSQGWEQFF.

This clonotype has at least ten counts. The chain's CDR3 is CASRTSGTDTQYF. CDR3 coding DNA: TGTGCCAGCCGGACTAGCGGCACAGATACGCAGTATTTT. This sequence joins TRBV6-2 or TRBV6-3 and TRBJ2-3; 9 nucleotides match TRBD2. Germline loops: CDR1 MNHEY, CDR2 SVGEGT. The CDR3 sequence is 13 residues long. Unmatched junction bases numbered 1, after V lost 8 bases and J lost 1 base.

About this clonotype itself: The conserved closing phenylalanine or tryptophan is absent in this CDR3, likely reflecting a read error. The chain is built from TRBV29-1 and TRBJ1-1; D is possibly TRBD1 (6 bases). Germline lookup yields CDR1 SQVTM and CDR2 ANQGSEA. V lost 7 bases and J lost 0, with 15 bases in between. This CDR3 comprises 14 residues. This chain's CDR3 is CSAGRGRMNTEAFL. CDR3 in DNA: TGCAGCGCGGGGCGGGGGCGCATGAACACTGAAGCTTTCCTT.

The chain couples TRBV7-8 to TRBJ2-7, with 12 bases lining up with TRBD1. The CDR3 has 15 amino acids. Germline V gives CDR1 SGHVS, CDR2 FQNEAQ. The V gene end was trimmed by 1 base and the J gene end by 5 bases; junction bases not matched to a gene: 3. The CDR3: CASSLGGTGGHEQYF. CDR3 DNA sequence: TGTGCCAGCAGCTTAGGAGGGACAGGGGGCCACGAGCAGTACTTC. The full variable domain, its missing parts supplied by reference TRBV7-8 and TRBJ2-7, is GAGVSQSPRYKVAKRGQDVALRCDPISGHVSLFWYQQALGQGPEFLTYFQNEAQLDKSGLPSDRFFAERPEGSVSTLKIQRTQQEDSAVYLCASSLGGTGGHEQYFGPGTRLTVT.

The chain recombines TRBV28 with TRBJ2-4, with TRBD2 identical over 8 bases. V shed 10 bases and J 8 bases; nucleotides not matched to a gene: 16. The CDR3 runs 15 residues. Looked up from germline, CDR1 is MDHEN and CDR2 is SYDVKM. Here the CDR3 reads CATKPGGTRRDIQYF. CDR3 nucleotide sequence: TGTGCCACCAAGCCCGGGGGGACTAGGAGGGACATTCAGTACTTC.

V usage is TRBV5-1 and J usage is TRBJ2-5, with 7 bases fitting TRBD2. The CDR3 is 17 amino acids. Germline assignment: CDR1 SGHRS and CDR2 YFSETQ. V was pared by 0 bases and J by 4 bases, with 12 bases of the junction left unmatched. The CDR3 spells CASSLEGTIGDLETQYF. In DNA, the CDR3 is TGCGCCAGCAGCTTGGAAGGGACTATAGGGGACCTAGAGACCCAGTACTTC.

The V gene is TRBV20-1, the J gene TRBJ1-4; 9 bases are a match to TRBD1. Trimming took 5 bases from V and 7 from J; bases not matched to a gene: 5. Per germline, CDR1 DFQATT and CDR2 SNEGSKA (reference sequence). The length of the CDR3 is 13 residues. The CDR3 spells CSAQTGGGEKLFF. The CDR3 DNA reads TGCAGTGCTCAGACAGGGGGAGGTGAAAAACTGTTTTTT.

This clonotype came up a few times. This chain connects TRBV6-4 to TRBJ2-1; unclear D gene. This CDR3 is 13 amino acids long. The germline CDR1 and CDR2 sequences are MRHNA and SNTAGT. Trimming left V 0 bases short and J 7 bases short, with 7 bases between. The CDR3: CASSDSSWNEQFF. CDR3 sequence (DNA): TGTGCCAGCAGTGACTCGTCGTGGAATGAGCAGTTCTTC.

The genes are TRBV29-1 and TRBJ2-3; D is unclear. Germline V gives CDR1 SQVTM, CDR2 ANQGSEA. Trimming left V 3 bases short and J 3 bases short, with 16 bases between. The CDR3 has 15 amino acids. The CDR3 bases are TGCAGCGTTGATCGGTTACATGTTAGTACAGATACGCAGTATTTT. Protein product: CSVDRLHVSTDTQYF.

This clonotype showed up just a few times. The chain carries TRBV19 and TRBJ1-5; D is unclear. Germline lookup yields CDR1 LNHDA and CDR2 SQIVND (reference sequence). Trimming cost V 3 bases and J 4 bases, with 19 bases left between them. The CDR3 length is 17 residues. The CDR3 DNA follows: TGTGCCAGTAGTATTTTATTTGGGTCCGGGTCGAATCAGCCCCAGCATTTT. This gives the protein CASSILFGSGSNQPQHF. Full variable domain (remainder filled in from reference TRBV19 and TRBJ1-5): DGGITQSPKYLFRKEGQNVTLSCEQNLNHDAMYWYRQDPGQGLRLIYYSQIVNDFQKGDIAEGYSVSREKKESFPLTVTSAQKNPTAFYLCASSILFGSGSNQPQHFGDGTRLSIL.

The chain joins TRBV9 to TRBJ1-1; D is unclear. Trimming pared 0 bases from V and 4 bases from J, leaving 4 bases between. The CDR3 runs 12 residues. Germline assignment: CDR1 SGDLS and CDR2 YYNGEE. The CDR3 nucleotides read TGTGCCAGCAGCGTAGCTATCACTGAAGCTTTCTTT. Translation gives CASSVAITEAFF.

The chain uses TRBV5-5 and TRBJ2-1; 8 nucleotides line up with TRBD2. The CDR3 totals 16 residues. V dropped 0 bases and J dropped 2; count of bases not matched to a gene: 4. Germline V gene sequence: CDR1 SGHKS, CDR2 YYEKEE (reference sequence). As DNA, the CDR3 is TGTGCCAGCAGCTTGGCAAGAGCGGGGGCCTACAATGAGCAGTTCTTC. This encodes CASSLARAGAYNEQFF.

This clonotype occurred a few times. V usage is TRBV29-1 and J usage is TRBJ2-3; D is perhaps TRBD2 (6 bases). Germline V CDR1 and CDR2: SQVTM, ANQGSEA. CDR3 length: 13 residues. V dropped 7 bases and J dropped 7 bases, with 18 bases sitting between them. CDR3 sequence (DNA): TGCAGCGGGGGGGAAGCGTGGGGTAATACGCAGTATTTT. Translating it yields CSGGEAWGNTQYF.

This clonotype occurred a few times. The chain joins TRBV20-1 to TRBJ2-1, with D unclear. The J call is uncertain, as TRBJ2-5 better fits the DNA end. From germline, CDR1 is DFQATT and CDR2 SNEGSKA (reference sequence). This CDR3 is 14 amino acids long. The CDR3: CSARAIKTPGTQYF. The CDR3 coding sequence is TGCAGTGCTAGAGCTATCAAGACCCCGGGGACCCAGTACTTC.

The V gene is TRBV4-3, the J gene TRBJ2-1, with 8 bases matching TRBD1. Germline V gene data show CDR1 as LGHNA and CDR2 as YSLEER. V lost 4 bases, J lost 4 bases, and 18 bases stayed unmatched. The CDR3 has 19 amino acids. CDR3 sequence (DNA): TGCGCCAGCAGCCCACAGGGGGGCTCGGAATATCTTGCGTACAATGAGCAGTTCTTC. It encodes CASSPQGGSEYLAYNEQFF.

The chain links TRBV29-1 to TRBJ1-1; D is ambiguous. Germline V gene sequence: CDR1 SQVTM, CDR2 ANQGSEA. The CDR3 runs to 13 residues. V was trimmed by 7 bases and J by 0 bases, leaving 12 bases between them. CDR3 in amino acids: CSATENMNTEAFF. The DNA of the CDR3 is TGCAGCGCTACAGAAAACATGAACACTGAAGCTTTCTTT.

This clonotype was detected a few times. The chain links TRBV4-1 to TRBJ2-7; D unclear. The CDR3 totals 13 residues. V lost 1 base to trimming and J lost 7 bases, with 11 bases between them. In germline, CDR1 is MGHRA, CDR2 YSYEKL. In DNA form, the CDR3 reads TGCGCCAGCAGCCAAGCAGGCTCCAGGGAGCAGTACTTC. Translating it yields CASSQAGSREQYF.

The chain recombines TRBV19 with TRBJ1-1; tentatively, D is TRBD1 (5 bases). CDR3 length equals 18 residues. Germline V lookup: CDR1 LNHDA, CDR2 SQIVND (reference sequence). V was cut by 4 bases and J by 2 bases, with 23 bases left in between. In DNA, the CDR3 is TGTGCCAGTAGTACCCTTGCCGGGACGGCTTCTCTTAACACTGAAGCTTTCTTT. Its translation: CASSTLAGTASLNTEAFF.